The 14 T cell receptor beta chains reported below all come from one sample, sequenced in a study of blood T cells in healthy people across ages. Sample-barcoded 5' priming and a J-beta primer mix drove a second PCR of roughly 6 to 12 cycles. Each CDR3 protein gets one entry after TCRdb re-called the 5' RACE reads with MiXCR. Among about 640,000 distinct CDR3 sequences, approximately 50% were seen once, and the ten largest hold over 30%. The sequencing sample was made of blood. The receptors come from a man in his sixties in good health.

This clonotype was counted between two and nine times. The rearrangement joins TRBV4-1 to TRBJ1-2, with TRBD1 matching 8 bases. The CDR3 runs 15 residues. The germline gives CDR1 MGHRA, CDR2 YSYEKL. Trimming took 1 base from V and 3 from J; bases not matched to a gene: 4. CDR3 DNA: TGCGCCAGCAGCCAAGTACCAGGGGGCTACTATGGCTACACCTTC. It specifies CASSQVPGGYYGYTF.

V gene TRBV29-1 combines with J gene TRBJ2-3, with TRBD2 matching over 7 bases. Trimming removed 3 bases from V and 9 bases from J; junction bases left unmatched: 9. This CDR3 comprises 13 residues. Germline lookup yields CDR1 SQVTM and CDR2 ANQGSEA. The CDR3 is CSVEANSGKTQYF. Here the CDR3 DNA reads TGCAGCGTTGAGGCGAACAGCGGGAAGACGCAGTATTTT.

This clonotype was recorded once. A read error may account for a junction end that differs from germline. The chain has TRBV3-1 and TRBJ1-1; 7 bases agree with TRBD1. CDR1 is LGHDT, CDR2 YNNKEL, per germline (reference sequence). The CDR3 runs to 15 residues. The CDR3 DNA follows: TGTGCCAGCAGACAAGACAGGGCCAAGGGGACTGAAGCTTTCTTT. It yields the protein CASRQDRAKGTEAFF.

The V gene is TRBV29-1, the J gene TRBJ1-2; D is uncertain. Germline CDR1 and CDR2: SQVTM and ANQGSEA. CDR3 length: 14 amino acids. The germline V and J ends were trimmed by 2 bases and 7 bases, with 17 bases remaining between them. The CDR3 nucleotides are TGCAGCGTTGAAAATGACTCACTGGAGGGTGGCTACACCTTC. Amino acids: CSVENDSLEGGYTF.

CDR3 DNA sequence: TGTGCCAGCAGCCAAGATTCCGGTTCCTACGAGCAGTACTTC. Amino acid sequence: CASSQDSGSYEQYF. V gene TRBV4-2 combines with J gene TRBJ2-7, with unresolved D. With 0 bases removed from V and 1 base from J, the gap between germline ends came to 7 bases. The CDR3 has 14 residues. Germline V lookup: CDR1 LGHNA, CDR2 YNFKEQ.

For the CDR3, the DNA is TGCAGCGTTGAAGATACCGGGGGGCATGGCTACACCTTC. Amino acids: CSVEDTGGHGYTF. The J gene is TRBJ1-2, the V gene TRBV29-1; the D gene is possibly TRBD1 (6 bases). CDR1 is SQVTM, CDR2 ANQGSEA, per germline. The CDR3 totals 13 residues. V lost 0 bases and J 6 bases, leaving 11 bases between the germline ends.

The chain couples TRBV28 to TRBJ1-2, with D unclear. Trimming removed 8 bases from V and 8 bases from J, with 15 bases in between. The CDR3 sequence is 12 residues long. Germline CDR1 and CDR2: MDHEN and SYDVKM. This CDR3 reads CASLRPQEGYTF. The CDR3 DNA is TGTGCCAGCTTACGGCCCCAGGAGGGCTACACCTTC.

The chain couples TRBV29-1 to TRBJ2-5, with 7 bases lining up with TRBD1. The CDR3 extends over 12 amino acids. Germline values: CDR1 SQVTM, CDR2 ANQGSEA. Unmatched junction bases numbered 13, after V lost 7 bases and J lost 11 bases. CDR3 nucleotides: TGCAGCGCCACGACAGGGACCAATGAGCAGTACTTC. Its translation is CSATTGTNEQYF.

The rearrangement joins TRBV28 to TRBJ1-1, with unresolved D. CDR1 and CDR2 from the germline V gene are MDHEN and SYDVKM. The CDR3 extends over 12 amino acids. V was shortened by 6 bases and J by 2 bases, with 7 bases between the two germline ends. The CDR3 nucleotides are TGTGCCAGCAGGGTAGCTAACACTGAAGCTTTCTTT. Amino acid sequence: CASRVANTEAFF. The variable domain in full, with the rest retrieved from reference TRBV28 and TRBJ1-1, is DVKVTQSSRYLVKRTGEKVFLECVQDMDHENMFWYRQDPGLGLRLIYFSYDVKMKEKGDIPEGYSVSREKKERFSLILESASTNQTSMYLCASRVANTEAFFGQGTRLTVV.

The chain joins TRBV20-1 to TRBJ2-1; no clear D gene. Germline lookup yields CDR1 DFQATT and CDR2 SNEGSKA (reference sequence). V lost 3 bases and J lost 4, with 10 bases in between. The CDR3 loop spans 13 amino acids. Here the CDR3 reads CSASRMGYNEQFF. CDR3 DNA sequence: TGCAGTGCTAGTCGTATGGGTTACAATGAGCAGTTCTTC.

This chain connects TRBV4-2 to TRBJ1-2; the D gene is possibly TRBD1 (5 bases). From germline, CDR1 is LGHNA and CDR2 YNFKEQ. This CDR3 spans 14 amino acids. V was trimmed by 4 bases and J by 6 bases, leaving 15 bases between them. The CDR3 bases are TGTGCCAGCAGCCCCGGGCAAGGGGTCCATGGCTACACCTTC. It yields the protein CASSPGQGVHGYTF.

In its sample, this clonotype was seen once. The chain recombines TRBV2 with TRBJ1-2; tentative D call: TRBD1 (5 bases). Between the trimmed V and J ends, which lost 6 bases and 4 bases, there was a span of 12 bases. Germline V lookup: CDR1 SNHLY, CDR2 FYNNEI. This CDR3 spans 13 amino acids. The CDR3 DNA follows: TGTGCCAGCAGCGTCCGTGGGGGCTATGGCTACACCTTC. Amino acid sequence: CASSVRGGYGYTF. Variable domain in full (rest from reference TRBV2 and TRBJ1-2): EPEVTQTPSHQVTQMGQEVILRCVPISNHLYFYWYRQILGQKVEFLVSFYNNEISEKSEIFDDQFSVERPDGSNFTLKIRSTKLEDSAMYFCASSVRGGYGYTFGSGTRLTVV.

The V call is TRBV6-5, the J call TRBJ1-2; the D gene is possibly TRBD1 (6 bases). Trimming took off 6 bases at V and 8 bases at J, with 19 bases between the two ends. CDR1 and CDR2 from the germline V gene are MNHEY and SVGAGI. This CDR3 has 14 residues. The CDR3 DNA follows: TGTGCCAGCAGCCGTGGACCCGGGCAGGGGGGCTACACCTTC. It codes for CASSRGPGQGGYTF.

The rearrangement links TRBV5-1 to TRBJ2-5; D may be TRBD2 (6 bases). The tail of the sequence fits TRBJ2-7 better, so the J call may be wrong. The V gene's germline CDR1 is SGHRS and CDR2 YFSETQ. The CDR3 is 14 residues long. This chain's CDR3 is CASSLYGGDYEQYF. The DNA for the CDR3 is TGCGCCAGCAGCTTATACGGGGGAGACTACGAGCAGTACTTC.